This TCR beta chain was recovered during a study of cytomegalovirus exposure and HLA in healthy donors. Points from the study as a whole: There were some V segments, including TRBV6-2 and TRBV6-3, excluded as indistinguishable.

Donors consisted of healthy bone marrow donors. The CDR3 spans 11 residues. The germline V and J ends were trimmed by 6 bases and 8 bases, with 13 bases remaining between them. Per germline, CDR1 DFQATT and CDR2 SNEGSKA (reference sequence). This clone was seen a few times. Its antigen is undetermined. PCR involved 60 Vbeta and 13 Jbeta primers. The protocol was immunoSEQ multiplex PCR, while the TCRdb copy is restricted to in-frame clones and leaves out a portion. The profile shows 200,000 to 250,000 clones, over 70% of them singletons. The genes are TRBV20-1 and TRBJ1-2, with D hard to call. The sequence came from a woman aged 55-69 years in good health and CMV-seropositive. The sample taken for sequencing was PBMCs. The CDR3 here is CSAPEPLGYTF. The CDR3, as DNA: TGCAGTGCCCCCGAGCCATTGGGCTACACCTTC.